This T cell receptor beta chain is drawn from a study of T cell responses to AZD1222 COVID-19 vaccine (dated by TCRdb to about 2021). About the full investigation: TCR sequencing covered more than 230 trial participants: nearly 210 given two doses of AZD1222 and approximately 25 given two doses of MenACWY control vaccine. Enrollment into the trials was organized by age into subgroups of 18-55, 56-69 and 70-plus years, and those subgroups contained roughly 150, 30 and 60 TCR-sequenced participants, respectively.

Broad study findings and their caveats: Because no samples from the day 14 peak response were available, repertoires could be characterized only after the peak T cell response. Most participants were white British and females outnumbered males, and the authors suggested that clonal diversity may have been underestimated. Conclusions about previously exposed vaccinees are limited, since just 6 or 7 AZD1222 recipients were seropositive for SARS-CoV-2 at baseline. In the small 56-69-year group, the increase in depth fell short of significance, most likely because of low power. The whole spike protein was spanned by vaccine-associated CD4 TCRs, and dominant responses were seen in regions 160-218 and 743-854. Reportedly, almost half of the unique spike-specific TCRs recognized epitopes lying outside the regions that are mutated in the B.1.351 and B.1.1.7 variants. A significant rise in spike-specific TCR breadth and depth was observed after two AZD1222 doses relative to day 0 and relative to MenACWY recipients.

The CDR3 starts with the cysteine, ends with the phenylalanine, and has 12 residues. Just the 36-base CDR3 DNA is kept, in frame starting at base 1. The CDR3 regions of human TCRbeta chains were analyzed by immunosequencing. The original methods were these. Repertoire TCRs were checked for matches against a reference library of SARS-CoV-2-specific TCRs that had been generated using the MIRA antigen-specificity platform. Breadth was defined as the fraction of unique TCRs that were SARS-CoV-2-associated. Depth was defined as the fraction of total T cells that were SARS-CoV-2-associated. Using the MIRA data, each spike-specific TCR was assigned both to the spike region to which the TCR was reactive and to a CD4 or CD8 class. Log10-transformed breadth and depth values were compared by one-way ANOVA with Sidak's multiple comparisons tests. In its TCRdb copy, this immuneACCESS table keeps in-frame sequences only and misses some clones. Where compared with another copy, unresolved V genes explain less than half of these, and the others have no known cause. From that table come the V and J calls and clone size; the DNA was used to work out D and trimming. The sample contains some 87,000 clones, roughly 89% of them found a single time. The ten largest clones capture around 5.2% of the sample.

The sample's time point label, in plain terms: baseline before first vaccination. Reading the label with the study, this specimen's treatment or condition is: meningococcal conjugate vaccine given as trial control. Samples from vaccinated people were obtained from the UK trials COV001 and COV002, which included a single-blind randomized controlled phase 2/3 trial of AZD1222 (ChAdOx1 nCoV-19) in healthy adults. Trial participant PBMC samples were collected at day 0 and day 28 after the second dose for TCRbeta chain sequencing. Only one count was recorded for this clone. There is no known antigen for this receptor. One base away there is no much larger clone; base qualities are not given.

This specimen was peripheral blood, taken on day 0 of MenACWY control vaccination. The sequence links TRBV21-1 to TRBJ2-1. TRBV21-1 counts as a pseudogene. The sequence was collected from an adult in good health. The base sequence is TGTGCCAGCAGAAGGGATTACAATGAGCAGTTCTTC. It encodes CASRRDYNEQFF.